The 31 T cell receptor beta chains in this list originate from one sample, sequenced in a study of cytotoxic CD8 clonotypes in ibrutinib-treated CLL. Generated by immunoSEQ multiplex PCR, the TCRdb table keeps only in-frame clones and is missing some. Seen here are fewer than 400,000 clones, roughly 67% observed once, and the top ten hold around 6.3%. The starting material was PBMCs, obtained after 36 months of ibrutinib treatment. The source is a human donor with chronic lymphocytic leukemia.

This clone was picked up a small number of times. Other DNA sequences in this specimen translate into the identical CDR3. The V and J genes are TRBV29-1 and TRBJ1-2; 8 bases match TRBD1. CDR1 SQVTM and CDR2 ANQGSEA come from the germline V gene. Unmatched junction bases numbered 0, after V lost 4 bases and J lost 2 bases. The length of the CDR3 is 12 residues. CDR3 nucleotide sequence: TGCAGCGTTGGGACAGGGAACTATGGCTACACCTTC. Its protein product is CSVGTGNYGYTF.

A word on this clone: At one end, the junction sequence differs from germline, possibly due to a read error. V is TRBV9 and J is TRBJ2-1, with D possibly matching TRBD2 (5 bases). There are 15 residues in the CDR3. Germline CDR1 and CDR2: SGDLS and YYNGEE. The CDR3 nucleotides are TGTGCCAGCAGCGGCTCGGGAAGCTTCTACGATGAGCAGTTCTTC. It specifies CASSGSGSFYDEQFF.

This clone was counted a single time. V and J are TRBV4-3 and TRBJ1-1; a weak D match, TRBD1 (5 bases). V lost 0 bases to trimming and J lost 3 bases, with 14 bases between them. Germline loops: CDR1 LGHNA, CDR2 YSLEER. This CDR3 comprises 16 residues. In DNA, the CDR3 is TGCGCCAGCAGCCAAGATCTTGGGGGGATGGACACTGAAGCTTTCTTT. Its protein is CASSQDLGGMDTEAFF.

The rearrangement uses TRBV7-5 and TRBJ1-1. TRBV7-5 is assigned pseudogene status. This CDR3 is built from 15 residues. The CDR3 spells CVRSLARVKNTEAFF. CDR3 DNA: TGTGTCAGAAGCTTAGCGAGGGTTAAGAACACTGAAGCTTTCTTT.

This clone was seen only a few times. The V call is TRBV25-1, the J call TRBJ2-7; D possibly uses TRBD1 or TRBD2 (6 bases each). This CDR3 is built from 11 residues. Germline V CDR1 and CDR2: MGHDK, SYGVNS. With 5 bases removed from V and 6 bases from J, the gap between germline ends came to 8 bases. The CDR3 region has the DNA TGTGCCAGCAGTAGGGGGGTCGAGCAGTACTTC. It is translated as CASSRGVEQYF.

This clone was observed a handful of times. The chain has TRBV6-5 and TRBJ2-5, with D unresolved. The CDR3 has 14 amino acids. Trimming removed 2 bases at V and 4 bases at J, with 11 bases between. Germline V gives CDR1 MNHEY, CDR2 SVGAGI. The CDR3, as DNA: TGTGCCAGCAGTTACCGTGAGTTCGGAGAGACCCAGTACTTC. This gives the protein CASSYREFGETQYF.

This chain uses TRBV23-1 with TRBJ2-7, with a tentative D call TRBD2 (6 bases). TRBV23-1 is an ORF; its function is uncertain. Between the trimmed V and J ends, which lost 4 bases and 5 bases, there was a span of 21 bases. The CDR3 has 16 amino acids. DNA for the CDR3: TGCGCCAGCAGTCCGGGCTCTAACTTGGAGGGAGACGAGCAGTACTTC. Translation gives CASSPGSNLEGDEQYF.

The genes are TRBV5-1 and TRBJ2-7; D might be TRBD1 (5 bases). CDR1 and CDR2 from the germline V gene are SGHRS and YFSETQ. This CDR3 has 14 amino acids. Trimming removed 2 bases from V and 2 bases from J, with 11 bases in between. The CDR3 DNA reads TGCGCCAGCAGCTTAGGGATAGGGGCCTACGAGCAGTACTTC. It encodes CASSLGIGAYEQYF.

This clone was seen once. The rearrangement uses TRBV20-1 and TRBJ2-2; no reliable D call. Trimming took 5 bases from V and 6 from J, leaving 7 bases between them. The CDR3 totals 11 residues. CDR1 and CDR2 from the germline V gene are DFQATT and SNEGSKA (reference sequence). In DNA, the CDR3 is TGCAGTGCTCGGACGGCCGGGGAGCTGTTTTTT. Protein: CSARTAGELFF.

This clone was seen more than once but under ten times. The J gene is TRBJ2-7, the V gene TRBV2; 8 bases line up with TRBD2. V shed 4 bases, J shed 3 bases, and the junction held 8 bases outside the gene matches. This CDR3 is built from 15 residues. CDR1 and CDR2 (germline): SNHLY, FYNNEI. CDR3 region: CASSVVAAGGYEQYF. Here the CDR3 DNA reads TGTGCCAGCAGTGTCGTGGCGGCGGGGGGCTACGAGCAGTACTTC.

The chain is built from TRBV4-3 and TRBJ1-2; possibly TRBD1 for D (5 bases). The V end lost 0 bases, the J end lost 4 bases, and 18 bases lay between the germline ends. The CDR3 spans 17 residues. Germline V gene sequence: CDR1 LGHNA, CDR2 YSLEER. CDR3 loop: CASSQDVYIRAIYGYTF. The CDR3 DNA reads TGCGCCAGCAGCCAAGATGTCTATATCAGGGCAATCTATGGCTACACCTTC.

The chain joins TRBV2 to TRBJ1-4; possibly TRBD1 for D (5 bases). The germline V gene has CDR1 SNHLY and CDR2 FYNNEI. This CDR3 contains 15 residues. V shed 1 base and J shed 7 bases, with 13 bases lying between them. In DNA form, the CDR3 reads TGTGCCAGCAGTGAAGGTTCGGGACGAGGTGAAAAACTGTTTTTT. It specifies CASSEGSGRGEKLFF.

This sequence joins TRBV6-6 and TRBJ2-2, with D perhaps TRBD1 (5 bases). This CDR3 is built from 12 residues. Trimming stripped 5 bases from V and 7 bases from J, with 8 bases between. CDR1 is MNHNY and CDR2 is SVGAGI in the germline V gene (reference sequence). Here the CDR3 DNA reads TGTGCCAGCAGTCAGGGAAGCGGGGAGCTGTTTTTT. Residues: CASSQGSGELFF.

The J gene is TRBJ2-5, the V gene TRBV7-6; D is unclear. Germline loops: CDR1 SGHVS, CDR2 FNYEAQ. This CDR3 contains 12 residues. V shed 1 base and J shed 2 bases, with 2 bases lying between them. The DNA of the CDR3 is TGTGCCAGCAGCTTAGATCAAGAGACCCAGTACTTC. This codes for CASSLDQETQYF. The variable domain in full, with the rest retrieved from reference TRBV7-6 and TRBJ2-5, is GAGVSQSPRYKVTKRGQDVALRCDPISGHVSLYWYRQALGQGPEFLTYFNYEAQQDKSGLPNDRFSAERPEGSISTLTIQRTEQRDSAMYRCASSLDQETQYFGPGTRLLVL.

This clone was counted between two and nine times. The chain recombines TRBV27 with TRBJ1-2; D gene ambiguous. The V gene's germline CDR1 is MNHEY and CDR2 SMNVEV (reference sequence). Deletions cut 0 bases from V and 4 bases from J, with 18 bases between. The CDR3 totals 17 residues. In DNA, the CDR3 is TGTGCCAGCAGTTTATCTCGCCAGGCCGATTGGATCTATGGCTACACCTTC. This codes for CASSLSRQADWIYGYTF.

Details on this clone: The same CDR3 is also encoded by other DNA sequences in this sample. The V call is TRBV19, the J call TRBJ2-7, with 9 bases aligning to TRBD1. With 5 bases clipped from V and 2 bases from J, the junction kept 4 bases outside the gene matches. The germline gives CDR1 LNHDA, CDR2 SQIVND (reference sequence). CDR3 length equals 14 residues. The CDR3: CASSAGTGTYEQYF. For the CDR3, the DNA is TGTGCCAGTAGTGCCGGGACAGGGACCTACGAGCAGTACTTC.

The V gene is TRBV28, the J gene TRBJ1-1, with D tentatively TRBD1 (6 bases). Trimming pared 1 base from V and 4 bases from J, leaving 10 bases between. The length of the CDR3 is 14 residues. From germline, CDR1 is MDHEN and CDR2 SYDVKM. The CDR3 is CASSLLRGTTEAFF. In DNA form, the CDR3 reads TGTGCCAGCAGTTTATTAAGGGGGACCACTGAAGCTTTCTTT.

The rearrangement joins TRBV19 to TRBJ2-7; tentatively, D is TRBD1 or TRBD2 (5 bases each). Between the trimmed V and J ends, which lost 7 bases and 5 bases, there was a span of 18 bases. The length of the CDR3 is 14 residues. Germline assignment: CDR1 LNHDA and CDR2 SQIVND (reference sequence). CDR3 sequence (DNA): TGTGCCAGTACACCGGGACGGAGTGTCCACGAGCAGTACTTC. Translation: CASTPGRSVHEQYF.

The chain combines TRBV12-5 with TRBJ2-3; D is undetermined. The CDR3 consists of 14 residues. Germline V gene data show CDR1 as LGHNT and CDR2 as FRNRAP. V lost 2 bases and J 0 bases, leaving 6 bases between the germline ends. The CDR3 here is CASGLSLSTDTQYF. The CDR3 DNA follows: TGTGCTAGTGGTTTGTCCCTAAGCACAGATACGCAGTATTTT. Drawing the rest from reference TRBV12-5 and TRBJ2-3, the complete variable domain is DARVTQTPRHKVTEMGQEVTMRCQPILGHNTVFWYRQTMMQGLELLAYFRNRAPLDDSGMPKDRFSAEMPDATLATLKIQPSEPRDSAVYFCASGLSLSTDTQYFGPGTRLTVL.

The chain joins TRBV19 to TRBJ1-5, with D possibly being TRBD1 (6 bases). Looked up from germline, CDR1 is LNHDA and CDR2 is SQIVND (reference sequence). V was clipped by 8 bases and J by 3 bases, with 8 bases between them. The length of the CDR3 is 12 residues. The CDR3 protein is CASGGANQPQHF. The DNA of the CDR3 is TGTGCCAGTGGGGGGGCCAATCAGCCCCAGCATTTT.

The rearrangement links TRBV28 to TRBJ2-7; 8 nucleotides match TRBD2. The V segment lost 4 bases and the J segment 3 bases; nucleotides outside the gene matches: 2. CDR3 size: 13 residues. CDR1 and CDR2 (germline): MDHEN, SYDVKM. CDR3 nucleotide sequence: TGTGCCAGCAGTTCCGGGGGGGGCTACGAGCAGTACTTC. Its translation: CASSSGGGYEQYF. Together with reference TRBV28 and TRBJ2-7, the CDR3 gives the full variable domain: DVKVTQSSRYLVKRTGEKVFLECVQDMDHENMFWYRQDPGLGLRLIYFSYDVKMKEKGDIPEGYSVSREKKERFSLILESASTNQTSMYLCASSSGGGYEQYFGPGTRLTVT.

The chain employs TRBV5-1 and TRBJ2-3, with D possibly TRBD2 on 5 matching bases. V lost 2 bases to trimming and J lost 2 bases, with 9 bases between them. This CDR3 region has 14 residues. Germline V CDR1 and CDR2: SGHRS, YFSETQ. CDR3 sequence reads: CASSLGRDTDTQYF. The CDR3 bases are TGCGCCAGCAGCTTAGGGAGAGACACAGATACGCAGTATTTT. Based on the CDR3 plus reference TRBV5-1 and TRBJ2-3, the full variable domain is KAGVTQTPRYLIKTRGQQVTLSCSPISGHRSVSWYQQTPGQGLQFLFEYFSETQRNKGNFPGRFSGRQFSNSRSEMNVSTLELGDSALYLCASSLGRDTDTQYFGPGTRLTVL.

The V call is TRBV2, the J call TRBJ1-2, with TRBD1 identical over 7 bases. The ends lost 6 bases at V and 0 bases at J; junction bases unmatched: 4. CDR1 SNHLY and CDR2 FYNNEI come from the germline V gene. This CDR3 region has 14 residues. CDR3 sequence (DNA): TGTGCCAGCAGGGGGGGACAGCCTAACTATGGCTACACCTTC. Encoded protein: CASRGGQPNYGYTF.

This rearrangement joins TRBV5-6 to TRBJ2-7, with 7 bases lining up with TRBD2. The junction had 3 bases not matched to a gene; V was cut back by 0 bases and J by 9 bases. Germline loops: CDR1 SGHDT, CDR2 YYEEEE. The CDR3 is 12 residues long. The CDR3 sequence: CASSLEGGRQYF. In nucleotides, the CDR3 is TGTGCCAGCAGCTTGGAGGGCGGGAGGCAGTACTTC.

Written as DNA, the CDR3 is TGTGCCAGCAGTGATCGGGCCGGAGAGCAGTACTTC. Its translation is CASSDRAGEQYF. The V and J genes are TRBV2 and TRBJ2-7, with unresolved D. V was pared by 3 bases and J by 7 bases, with 10 bases between. Germline assignment: CDR1 SNHLY and CDR2 FYNNEI. The CDR3 sequence is 12 residues long.

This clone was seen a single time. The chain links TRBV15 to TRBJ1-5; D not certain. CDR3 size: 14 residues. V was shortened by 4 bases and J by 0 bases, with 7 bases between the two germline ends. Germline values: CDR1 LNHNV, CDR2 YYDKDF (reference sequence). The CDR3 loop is CATSTRTSNQPQHF. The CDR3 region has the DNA TGTGCCACCAGCACGCGGACTAGCAATCAGCCCCAGCATTTT.

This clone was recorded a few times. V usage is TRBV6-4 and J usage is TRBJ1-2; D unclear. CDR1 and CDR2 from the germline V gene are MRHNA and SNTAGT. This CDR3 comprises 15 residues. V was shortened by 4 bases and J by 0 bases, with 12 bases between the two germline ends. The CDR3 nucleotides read TGTGCCAGCAGTGCTTACAGCCTAGCTAACTATGGCTACACCTTC. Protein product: CASSAYSLANYGYTF.

CDR3 DNA sequence: TGCGCCAGCAGCCAAGATGAGGGACAGGGGGCGTACGAGCAGTACTTC. It specifies CASSQDEGQGAYEQYF. The chain has TRBV4-1 and TRBJ2-7, with 12 bases fitting TRBD1. Germline V gives CDR1 MGHRA, CDR2 YSYEKL. The trim removed 0 bases at V and 4 bases at J, leaving 4 bases unmatched. The CDR3 runs 16 residues.

For the CDR3, the DNA is TGTGCTAGTGGTTCAGAGCGGTACAATGAGCAGTTCTTC. It specifies CASGSERYNEQFF. The rearrangement uses TRBV12-5 and TRBJ2-1; tentatively, D is TRBD2 (5 bases). V gave up 4 bases and J gave up 4 bases, with 8 bases separating them. The germline V gene has CDR1 LGHNT and CDR2 FRNRAP. This CDR3 contains 13 residues.

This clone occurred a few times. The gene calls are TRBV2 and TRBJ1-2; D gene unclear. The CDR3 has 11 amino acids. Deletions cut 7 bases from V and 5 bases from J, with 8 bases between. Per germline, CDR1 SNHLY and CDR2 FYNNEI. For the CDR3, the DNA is TGTGCCAGCATGAGCAGATATGGCTACACCTTC. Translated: CASMSRYGYTF.

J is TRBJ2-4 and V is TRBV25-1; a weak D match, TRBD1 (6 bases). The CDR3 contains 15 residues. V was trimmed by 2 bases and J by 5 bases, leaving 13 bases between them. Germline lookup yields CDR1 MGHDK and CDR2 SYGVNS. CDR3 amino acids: CASSEGPGVQNIQYF. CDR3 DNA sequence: TGTGCCAGCAGTGAAGGTCCAGGGGTACAAAACATTCAGTACTTC.